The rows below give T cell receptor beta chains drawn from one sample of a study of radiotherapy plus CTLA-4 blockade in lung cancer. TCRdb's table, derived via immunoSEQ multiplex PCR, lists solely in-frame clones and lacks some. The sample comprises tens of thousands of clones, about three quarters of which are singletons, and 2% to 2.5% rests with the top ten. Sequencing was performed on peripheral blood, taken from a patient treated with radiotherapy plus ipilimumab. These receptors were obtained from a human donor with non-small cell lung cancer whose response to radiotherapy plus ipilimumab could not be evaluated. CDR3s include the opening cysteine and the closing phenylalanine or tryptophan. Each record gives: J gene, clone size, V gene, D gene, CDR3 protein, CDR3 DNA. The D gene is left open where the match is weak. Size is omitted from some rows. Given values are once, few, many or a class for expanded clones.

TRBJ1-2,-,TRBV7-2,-,CASSTPQETNYGYTF,TGTGCCAGCAGCACCCCACAGGAGACTAACTATGGCTACACCTTC
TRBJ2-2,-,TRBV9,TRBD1,CASSVALGTGAGELFF,TGTGCCAGCAGCGTAGCCCTCGGGACAGGGGCCGGGGAGCTGTTTTTT
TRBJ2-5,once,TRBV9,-,CASSEGGGGVETQYF,TGTGCCAGCAGCGAGGGAGGAGGTGGCGTAGAGACCCAGTACTTC
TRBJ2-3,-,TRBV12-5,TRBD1,CASGLAQGAVSDTQYF,TGTGCTAGTGGTTTGGCCCAGGGGGCCGTGTCAGATACGCAGTATTTT
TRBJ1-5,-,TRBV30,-,CAWSVTADNQPQHF,TGTGCCTGGAGTGTAACAGCGGACAATCAGCCCCAGCATTTT
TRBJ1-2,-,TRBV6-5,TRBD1,CASTLQGQGLGSYTF,TGTGCCAGCACCCTCCAGGGACAGGGGTTAGGAAGCTACACCTTC
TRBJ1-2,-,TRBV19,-,CASSYPTPGQGGLGYTF,TGTGCCAGTAGCTACCCTACCCCAGGCCAGGGCGGATTGGGCTACACCTTC
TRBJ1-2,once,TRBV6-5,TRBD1,CASSFTGGYGYTF,TGTGCCAGCAGTTTTACAGGGGGCTATGGCTACACCTTC
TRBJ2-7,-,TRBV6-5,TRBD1,CASSYYRDSYEQYF,TGTGCCAGCAGTTATTACCGGGACAGCTACGAGCAGTACTTC
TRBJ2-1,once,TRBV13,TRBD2,CASSAGGRALF,TGTGCCAGCAGCGCCGGCGGGAGGGCCCTCTTC
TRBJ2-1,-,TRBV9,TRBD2,CASSVADSGRSGHNEQFF,TGTGCCAGCAGCGTAGCGGATAGCGGGAGGTCGGGACACAATGAGCAGTTCTTC
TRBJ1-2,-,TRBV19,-,CASMSPTQNYGYTF,TGTGCCAGTATGAGCCCGACACAGAACTATGGCTACACCTTC
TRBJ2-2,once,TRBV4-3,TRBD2,CASSLSRNLAVDGELFF,TGCGCCAGCAGCCTATCCCGGAACCTAGCGGTGGACGGGGAGCTGTTTTTT
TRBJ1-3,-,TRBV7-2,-,CASSPQAGTSGNTIYF,TGTGCCAGCAGCCCCCAGGCGGGAACCTCTGGAAACACCATATATTTT
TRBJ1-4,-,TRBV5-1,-,CASSLVRGGGTEKLFF,TGCGCCAGCAGCTTGGTGAGGGGAGGGGGTACCGAAAAACTGTTTTTT
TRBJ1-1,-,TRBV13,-,CASSLDLGGDAEAFF,TGTGCCAGCAGCTTAGATTTGGGGGGGGACGCTGAAGCTTTCTTT
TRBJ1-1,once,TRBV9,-,CASSVDAGASFTEAFF,TGTGCCAGCAGCGTAGACGCAGGGGCCTCGTTCACTGAAGCTTTCTTT
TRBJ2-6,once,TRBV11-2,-,CASSSRSKQQSRANVLTF,TGTGCCAGCAGCTCTCGGAGCAAGCAACAAAGTCGGGCCAACGTCCTGACTTTC
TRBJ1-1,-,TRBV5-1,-,CASSSTRSDTEAFF,TGCGCCAGCAGTTCCACCCGATCGGACACTGAAGCTTTCTTT
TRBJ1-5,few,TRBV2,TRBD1,CASSAGQRNQPQHF,TGTGCCAGCAGTGCGGGACAGCGGAATCAGCCCCAGCATTTT
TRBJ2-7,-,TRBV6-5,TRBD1,CASNEAGTAYEQYF,TGTGCCAGCAACGAAGCCGGGACAGCTTACGAGCAGTACTTC
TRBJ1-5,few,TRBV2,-,CASTGGGEDYQPQHF,TGTGCCAGCACCGGAGGAGGGGAAGACTATCAGCCCCAGCATTTT
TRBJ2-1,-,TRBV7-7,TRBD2,CASSLARASGGRRNEQFF,TGTGCCAGCAGCTTAGCGCGGGCGAGCGGGGGGCGACGTAATGAGCAGTTCTTC
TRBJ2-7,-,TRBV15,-,CATSKYRVSEQYF,TGTGCCACCAGCAAATACAGGGTGTCCGAGCAGTACTTC
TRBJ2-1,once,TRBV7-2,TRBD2,CASSSLAGGLYNEQFF,TGTGCCAGCAGCTCCTTAGCGGGGGGTCTATACAATGAGCAGTTCTTC
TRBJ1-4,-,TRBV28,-,CASSLGGANEKLFF,TGTGCCAGCAGTTTGGGAGGGGCTAATGAAAAACTGTTTTTT
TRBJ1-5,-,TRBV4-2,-,CASSQRRLGEQPQHF,TGTGCCAGCAGCCAACGGCGGCTCGGGGAGCAGCCCCAGCATTTT
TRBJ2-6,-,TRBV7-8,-,CASSLVGGARPGANVLTF,TGTGCCAGCAGCTTAGTAGGGGGAGCAAGGCCTGGGGCCAACGTCCTGACTTTC
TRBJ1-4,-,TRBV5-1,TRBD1,CASSLSAGGEKLFF,TGCGCCAGCAGCTTGTCGGCAGGGGGGGAAAAACTGTTTTTT